A selection of T cell receptor beta chains follows, all from one sample in a study of blood T cell repertoires in COVID-19. Method: immunoSEQ multiplex PCR; TCRdb's copy keeps in-frame clones and lacks some. The table records 120,000 or so clones, 65% to 90% of them present only once. The specimen was peripheral blood. Source of these receptors: a human donor in a cohort sampled during active COVID-19. The CDR3 runs from the conserved cysteine through the conserved F or W. The D gene is left open where the match is weak. Expanded clones are given a class, and other clones once, few, many or no size at all.

V gene	J gene	clone size	D gene	CDR3 protein	CDR3 DNA
TRBV11-1	TRBJ2-5	once	TRBD2	CASSLEGGTSQTQYF	TGTGCCAGCAGCTTAGAGGGAGGGACGAGCCAGACCCAGTACTTC
TRBV5-6	TRBJ1-1	-	-	CASSLVGLEAFF	TGTGCCAGCAGCTTGGTTGGACTTGAAGCTTTCTTT
TRBV27	TRBJ2-2	-	-	CASSFQGENTGELFF	TGTGCCAGCAGTTTCCAGGGTGAGAACACCGGGGAGCTGTTTTTT
TRBV19	TRBJ2-7	-	TRBD2	CASNEGTTTYEQYF	TGTGCCAGTAACGAAGGGACTACTACGTACGAGCAGTACTTC
TRBV6-6	TRBJ2-3	-	-	CASRSTVRPTDTQYF	TGTGCCAGCAGATCGACAGTACGGCCCACAGATACGCAGTATTTT
TRBV7-6	TRBJ2-3	-	TRBD2	CASSLESGGWGTDTQYF	TGTGCCAGCAGCTTGGAGAGCGGGGGGTGGGGCACAGATACGCAGTATTTT
TRBV5-1	TRBJ2-3	-	-	CASSSQTGQDTQYF	TGCGCCAGCAGCTCTCAAACAGGGCAGGATACGCAGTATTTT
TRBV2	TRBJ2-7	-	-	CASSADMVEYEQYF	TGTGCCAGCAGTGCGGACATGGTAGAGTACGAGCAGTACTTC
TRBV29-1	TRBJ2-7	-	TRBD1	CSVGDSSNSYEQYF	TGCAGCGTTGGGGACAGCTCTAATTCCTACGAGCAGTACTTC
TRBV18	TRBJ1-5	-	TRBD1	CASSPPVTGGRSNQPQHF	TGTGCCAGCTCACCACCAGTTACAGGGGGCCGGAGCAATCAGCCCCAGCATTTT
TRBV7-8	TRBJ2-5	-	TRBD1	CASSLRYPADRVGETQYF	TGTGCCAGCAGCTTGAGGTACCCGGCGGACAGGGTGGGGGAGACCCAGTACTTC
TRBV2	TRBJ1-1	-	TRBD1	CASIRTGLNTEAFF	TGTGCCAGCATTCGGACAGGATTGAACACTGAAGCTTTCTTT
TRBV10-3	TRBJ1-3	-	-	CAISAGGGYSGNTIYF	TGTGCCATCAGTGCCGGGGGGGGCTACTCTGGAAACACCATATATTTT
TRBV21-1	TRBJ2-3	-	-	CASRGTLSSRGGPTDTQYF	TGTGCCAGCAGGGGAACCCTATCCTCGCGGGGGGGCCCCACAGATACGCAGTATTTT
TRBV19	TRBJ2-3	-	TRBD2	CASSIQRGGTDTQYF	TGTGCCAGTAGTATACAGCGGGGAGGCACAGATACGCAGTATTTT
TRBV6-2/TRBV6-3	TRBJ2-1	-	-	CASSYSGRGWYNEQFF	TGTGCCAGCAGTTACTCCGGCAGGGGTTGGTACAATGAGCAGTTCTTC
TRBV25-1	TRBJ2-7	-	-	CASSEWGETYEQYF	TGTGCCAGCAGTGAATGGGGGGAAACCTACGAGCAGTACTTC
TRBV5-4	TRBJ1-5	-	TRBD1	CASSPGQGLNQPQHF	TGTGCCAGCAGCCCAGGACAGGGGCTCAATCAGCCCCAGCATTTT
TRBV6-2/TRBV6-3	TRBJ1-5	once	TRBD1	CASSTGQGWQPQHF	TGTGCCAGCAGTACGGGACAGGGTTGGCAGCCCCAGCATTTT
TRBV11-2	TRBJ2-5	-	TRBD2	CASSPIAGLQQETQYF	TGTGCCAGCAGCCCGATAGCGGGGCTCCAACAAGAGACCCAGTACTTC
TRBV5-1	TRBJ1-1	-	-	CASSRAGSGLAEAFF	TGCGCCAGCTCAAGGGCGGGGTCAGGTCTGGCTGAAGCTTTCTTT
TRBV11-2	TRBJ2-3	-	-	CASSPPLPQADTQYF	TGTGCCAGCAGCCCACCCCTCCCCCAGGCAGATACGCAGTATTTT
TRBV4-3	TRBJ2-7	-	TRBD2	CASSQDSPSGGSYEQYF	TGCGCCAGCAGCCAAGATAGTCCTAGCGGGGGTTCCTACGAGCAGTACTTC
TRBV7-2	TRBJ2-5	-	TRBD2	CASSQGLAVETQYF	TGTGCCAGCAGCCAAGGACTAGCGGTTGAGACCCAGTACTTC